Each of the 18 T cell receptor beta chains below was sequenced from the same sample in a study of CD8 T cells in ankylosing spondylitis. TCRdb re-called the 5' RACE reads through MiXCR, storing one row per CDR3 protein. The sample lists some 150,000 distinct CDR3 sequences, approximately 10% occurring once. The specimen was blood, either unsorted or a sorted T cell fraction (not recorded which). The origin of the receptors is a female donor with ankylosing spondylitis or in good health (not recorded which).

In this sample, this clonotype turned up many times. V is TRBV5-1 and J is TRBJ2-1, with D possibly matching TRBD2 (6 bases). CDR1 SGHRS and CDR2 YFSETQ come from the germline V gene. CDR3 length equals 15 residues. Trimming cost V 1 base and J 0 bases, with 8 bases left between them. Here the CDR3 reads CASSLIGGSYNEQFF. The CDR3 DNA is TGCGCCAGCAGCTTGATCGGGGGCTCCTACAATGAGCAGTTCTTC.

This clonotype has ten or more counts. The genes are TRBV5-1 and TRBJ1-2; no reliable D call. The CDR3 runs 13 residues. Germline-derived CDR1 and CDR2 are SGHRS and YFSETQ. The ends were cut back, 2 bases at V and 2 bases at J, with 7 bases in the middle. CDR3 sequence (DNA): TGCGCCAGCAGCTTATTACAGAACTATGGCTACACCTTC. It encodes CASSLLQNYGYTF.

This clonotype was observed at least ten times. The rearrangement joins TRBV7-9 to TRBJ1-1; D gene unclear. Trimming removed 5 bases from V and 3 bases from J, with 10 bases in between. The CDR3 contains 13 residues. Germline V lookup: CDR1 SEHNR, CDR2 FQNEAQ (reference sequence). CDR3 DNA: TGTGCCAGCAGCGCACCGGTGGACACTGAAGCTTTCTTT. Amino acids: CASSAPVDTEAFF. Complete variable domain (other parts from reference TRBV7-9 and TRBJ1-1): DTGVSQNPRHKITKRGQNVTFRCDPISEHNRLYWYRQTLGQGPEFLTYFQNEAQLEKSRLLSDRFSAERPKGSFSTLEIQRTEQGDSAMYLCASSAPVDTEAFFGQGTRLTVV.

This clonotype was recorded a few times. The genes are TRBV20-1 and TRBJ2-7, with 8 positions matching TRBD2. The CDR3 has 14 amino acids. Germline loops: CDR1 DFQATT, CDR2 SNEGSKA (reference sequence). Losses at the gene ends were 6 bases for V and 4 bases for J; bases not matched to a gene: 11. This CDR3 is CSATQRERLYEQYF. CDR3 DNA: TGCAGTGCCACCCAGCGGGAGAGACTTTACGAGCAGTACTTC.

In its sample, this clonotype was seen many times. The chain carries TRBV7-6 and TRBJ2-7; tentative D call: TRBD2 (6 bases). V was clipped by 1 base and J by 0 bases, with 16 bases between them. The germline CDR1 and CDR2 sequences are SGHVS and FNYEAQ. The CDR3 sequence is 17 residues long. Here the CDR3 reads CASSLVGGMIGSYEQYF. The CDR3 DNA sequence: TGTGCCAGCAGCTTAGTAGGCGGGATGATCGGCTCCTACGAGCAGTACTTC.

This clonotype appeared a few times. This rearrangement joins TRBV3-1 to TRBJ2-1; D is unresolved. The CDR3 extends over 13 amino acids. Deletions cut 4 bases from V and 7 bases from J, with 11 bases between. CDR1 and CDR2 (germline): LGHDT, YNNKEL (reference sequence). Here the CDR3 reads CASSLRKANEQFF. CDR3 nucleotide sequence: TGTGCCAGCAGCCTCCGGAAGGCTAATGAGCAGTTCTTC.

Only a few counts were recorded for this clonotype. The V gene is TRBV11-3, the J gene TRBJ1-2; no reliable D call. The CDR3 is 16 residues long. The germline V gene has CDR1 SGHNT and CDR2 YENEEA. Trimming cost V 0 bases and J 4 bases, with 15 bases left between them. The CDR3 loop reads CASSLDGSRSGYGYTF. In DNA form, the CDR3 reads TGTGCCAGCAGCTTAGATGGCAGTCGAAGTGGCTATGGCTACACCTTC.

This clonotype was detected only a few times. The genes are TRBV6-5 and TRBJ1-3, with a possible D match to TRBD1 (5 bases). Germline V lookup: CDR1 MNHEY, CDR2 SVGAGI. The CDR3 runs 17 residues. V lost 2 bases and J 2 bases, leaving 16 bases between the germline ends. CDR3 nucleotides: TGTGCCAGCAGTTACAACTCGGGGGATCTTCCTGGAAACACCATATATTTT. Amino acid sequence: CASSYNSGDLPGNTIYF.

This clonotype was recorded many times. The V and J genes are TRBV12-3 or TRBV12-4 and TRBJ2-1; 8 bases are shared with TRBD2. V was pared by 4 bases and J by 7 bases, with 3 bases of the junction left unmatched. The CDR3 runs 13 residues. For the CDR3, the DNA is TGTGCCAGCAGTTCGGTAGCGGGGAATGAGCAGTTCTTC. Translation: CASSSVAGNEQFF.

This clonotype was seen many times. The chain is built from TRBV12-3 or TRBV12-4 and TRBJ2-7; D possibly corresponds to TRBD2 (5 bases). This CDR3 has 13 residues. Trimming took 2 bases from V and 2 from J, leaving 7 bases between them. CDR3: CASSLLATYEQYF. The CDR3 DNA sequence: TGTGCCAGCAGTTTATTAGCGACCTACGAGCAGTACTTC.

In its sample, this clonotype was seen a few times. CDR3 region: CASSHTGPTYEQYF. The CDR3, as DNA: TGTGCCAGCAGCCACACAGGGCCTACCTACGAGCAGTACTTC. The chain links TRBV7-9 to TRBJ2-7, with a possible D match to TRBD1 (6 bases). There are 14 residues in the CDR3. The germline V gene encodes CDR1 SEHNR and CDR2 FQNEAQ (reference sequence). V was clipped by 5 bases and J by 2 bases, with 13 bases between them.

This clonotype was counted at least ten times. V is TRBV3-1 and J is TRBJ2-7; D remains ambiguous. The germline V gene encodes CDR1 LGHDT and CDR2 YNNKEL (reference sequence). This CDR3 spans 13 amino acids. Trimming removed 1 base at V and 4 bases at J, with 8 bases between. The CDR3 bases are TGTGCCAGCAGCCAAGGGACCCTGTACGAGCAGTACTTC. This sequence encodes CASSQGTLYEQYF.

This clonotype was recorded many times. The gene calls are TRBV5-1 and TRBJ1-1, with D uncertain. The CDR3 has 15 amino acids. The ends were cut back, 0 bases at V and 3 bases at J, with 12 bases in the middle. From germline, CDR1 is SGHRS and CDR2 YFSETQ. The CDR3 loop is CASSLEPTVDTEAFF. CDR3 sequence (DNA): TGCGCCAGCAGCTTGGAGCCCACGGTTGACACTGAAGCTTTCTTT.

This clonotype was recorded a few times. This chain links TRBV18 with TRBJ1-3; D not resolved. V was trimmed by 5 bases and J by 3 bases, leaving 8 bases between them. Germline V gene data show CDR1 as KGHSH and CDR2 as LQKENI. The CDR3 totals 13 residues. The CDR3 DNA is TGTGCCAGCTCATCGGACCGTGGAAACACCATATATTTT. This sequence encodes CASSSDRGNTIYF.

This rearrangement joins TRBV11-3 to TRBJ2-2; D is uncertain. CDR1 is SGHNT, CDR2 YENEEA, per germline. V was trimmed by 1 base and J by 5 bases, leaving 5 bases between them. The CDR3 runs 13 residues. CDR3 coding DNA: TGTGCCAGCAGCTTAGCTCAAACCGGGGAGCTGTTTTTT. It codes for CASSLAQTGELFF.

This clonotype was seen repeatedly, ten times or more. CDR3 nucleotide sequence: TGCGCCAGCAGTGGACAGGAGTCCTACGAGCAGTACTTC. Protein product: CASSGQESYEQYF. V gene TRBV5-1 combines with J gene TRBJ2-7, with 7 positions matching TRBD1. Germline V lookup: CDR1 SGHRS, CDR2 YFSETQ. The CDR3 spans 13 residues. V was pared by 5 bases and J by 1 base, with 3 bases of the junction left unmatched.

This rearrangement joins TRBV2 to TRBJ2-7; 9 nucleotides line up with TRBD1. With 6 bases clipped from V and 9 bases from J, the junction kept 18 bases outside the gene matches. The CDR3 is 16 residues long. Germline V lookup: CDR1 SNHLY, CDR2 FYNNEI. CDR3 bases: TGTGCCAGCAGCACATCACCACAGGGGGCGCATCAGGTGCAGTACTTC. The encoded protein is CASSTSPQGAHQVQYF.

There are many counts of this clonotype. The V and J genes are TRBV18 and TRBJ1-3; D not certain. The CDR3 totals 14 residues. V lost 4 bases, J lost 4 bases, and 11 bases lay in between. The germline V gene encodes CDR1 KGHSH and CDR2 LQKENI. CDR3 sequence (DNA): TGTGCCAGCTCACTTGGGGAATTGGGAAACACCATATATTTT. It codes for CASSLGELGNTIYF. Combining the CDR3 with reference TRBV18 and TRBJ1-3 gives the whole variable domain NAGVMQNPRHLVRRRGQEARLRCSPMKGHSHVYWYRQLPEEGLKFMVYLQKENIIDESGMPKERFSAEFPKEGPSILRIQQVVRGDSAAYFCASSLGELGNTIYFGEGSWLTVV.